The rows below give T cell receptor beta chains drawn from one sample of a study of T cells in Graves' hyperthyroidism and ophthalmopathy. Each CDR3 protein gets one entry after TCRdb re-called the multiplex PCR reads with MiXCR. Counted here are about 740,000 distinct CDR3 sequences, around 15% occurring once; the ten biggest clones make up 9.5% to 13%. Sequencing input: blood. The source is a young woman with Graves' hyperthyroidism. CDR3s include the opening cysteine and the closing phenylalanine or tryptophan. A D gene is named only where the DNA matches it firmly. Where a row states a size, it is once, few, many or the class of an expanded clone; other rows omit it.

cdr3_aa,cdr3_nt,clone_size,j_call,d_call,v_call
CATTVDTIVREQYF,TGTGCCACTACCGTGGACACAATCGTACGCGAGCAGTACTTC,many,TRBJ2-7,-,TRBV6-1
CASSHATKTSYEQYF,TGCGCCAGCAGCCACGCGACTAAGACCTCCTACGAGCAGTACTTC,-,TRBJ2-7,-,TRBV5-1
CASSLVGDTNTEAFF,TGCGCCAGCAGCTTGGTCGGGGACACGAACACTGAAGCTTTCTTT,-,TRBJ1-1,-,TRBV5-1
CASSLQTGRGSGGYTF,TGTGCCAGCAGTCTACAGACAGGGAGGGGGTCTGGTGGCTACACCTTC,few,TRBJ1-2,TRBD1,TRBV6-5
CASTPPGQGSPLNYGYTF,TGTGCCAGCACTCCACCGGGACAGGGGTCTCCGCTTAACTATGGCTACACCTTC,many,TRBJ1-2,TRBD1,TRBV28
CASSTTGGLNNSPLHF,TGTGCCAGCAGCACCACAGGGGGCCTTAATAATTCACCCCTCCACTTT,many,TRBJ1-6,TRBD1,TRBV7-2
CASSLSRSTDTQYF,TGTGCCAGCAGCTTAAGCAGGAGCACAGATACGCAGTATTTT,many,TRBJ2-3,-,TRBV11-2
CSAREIQAPTEAFF,TGCAGTGCTAGAGAGATCCAGGCCCCCACTGAAGCTTTCTTT,few,TRBJ1-1,-,TRBV20-1
CASSRQGANQPQHF,TGTGCCAGCAGTCGACAGGGGGCCAATCAGCCCCAGCATTTT,many,TRBJ1-5,TRBD1,TRBV3-1
CASSMWAGNEQFF,TGTGCCAGTAGTATGTGGGCAGGCAATGAGCAGTTCTTC,-,TRBJ2-1,-,TRBV19
CASSLNGLQNNEQFF,TGTGCCAGCAGTTTAAATGGACTACAGAACAATGAGCAGTTCTTC,many,TRBJ2-1,-,TRBV27
CSVAPMNTEAFF,TGCAGCGTTGCCCCCATGAACACTGAAGCTTTCTTT,many,TRBJ1-1,-,TRBV29-1
CASSEERLVFSTGELFF,TGTGCCAGCAGTGAAGAGCGACTAGTATTTTCCACCGGGGAGCTGTTTTTT,many,TRBJ2-2,-,TRBV6-1
CASSPARQGYPSTYYEQYF,TGCGCCAGCAGCCCGGCCCGACAGGGATACCCCTCGACTTACTACGAGCAGTACTTC,few,TRBJ2-7,TRBD1,TRBV5-1
CASSFRGSSYEQYF,TGTGCCAGCAGCTTCCGGGGGAGCTCCTACGAGCAGTACTTC,many,TRBJ2-7,-,TRBV12-3/TRBV12-4
CASSENFREQYF,TGTGCCAGCAGCGAAAACTTTCGCGAGCAGTACTTC,-,TRBJ2-7,-,TRBV7-9
CASSRFQDTDTQYF,TGCGCCAGCAGCCGGTTTCAGGACACAGATACGCAGTATTTT,many,TRBJ2-3,-,TRBV5-1
CASSSENYNEQFF,TGTGCCAGCAGCTCAGAAAACTACAATGAGCAGTTCTTC,many,TRBJ2-1,-,TRBV7-3
CASSPDLDRDLYGYTF,TGTGCCAGCTCACCCGATCTCGACAGGGACCTCTATGGCTACACCTTC,few,TRBJ1-2,TRBD1,TRBV18
CASSLLGPSDEQYF,TGTGCCAGCAGTTTATTGGGCCCGTCGGACGAGCAGTACTTC,many,TRBJ2-7,-,TRBV28
CASSSGAGAGPQETQYF,TGTGCCAGCAGTTCTGGCGCCGGAGCGGGACCACAAGAGACCCAGTACTTC,many,TRBJ2-5,TRBD2,TRBV12-3/TRBV12-4
CAWSPNPQDRTSSYNSPLHF,TGTGCCTGGAGTCCCAACCCTCAGGACAGGACGAGCTCCTATAATTCACCCCTCCACTTT,-,TRBJ1-6,TRBD1,TRBV30
CASSLAGLTAKLFF,TGTGCCAGCAGCTTGGCCGGCCTCACGGCAAAACTGTTTTTT,few,TRBJ1-4,-,TRBV5-6
CASTGTSGRSDTQYF,TGTGCCAGTACGGGGACTAGCGGTAGGTCAGATACGCAGTATTTT,few,TRBJ2-3,TRBD2,TRBV19
CASSLVGGRNTEAFF,TGTGCCAGCAGTTTAGTTGGGGGAAGGAACACTGAAGCTTTCTTT,many,TRBJ1-1,-,TRBV27
CASSFPNTEAFF,TGTGCCAGCAGCTTCCCGAACACTGAAGCTTTCTTT,many,TRBJ1-1,-,TRBV7-2
CASSLPSSGREGSYNEQFF,TGTGCCAGCAGCTTACCTTCCTCCGGGCGGGAGGGATCCTACAATGAGCAGTTCTTC,few,TRBJ2-1,TRBD2,TRBV13
CASSGQTLGQFF,TGCGCCAGCAGCGGACAGACCTTGGGGCAGTTCTTC,-,TRBJ2-1,-,TRBV5-1
CASSESGRDSYYNEQFF,TGTGCCAGCAGTGAAAGCGGGAGGGATTCCTACTACAATGAGCAGTTCTTC,few,TRBJ2-1,TRBD2,TRBV2
CASSPRQGETQYF,TGTGCCAGCTCACCACGTCAGGGAGAGACCCAGTACTTC,many,TRBJ2-5,-,TRBV18
CASSPRQGRREQYF,TGTGCCAGCAGCCCGCGACAGGGGAGGCGCGAGCAGTACTTC,-,TRBJ2-7,TRBD1,TRBV28
CSARDGRVYAEAFF,TGCAGTGCTAGAGATGGGAGGGTTTACGCTGAAGCTTTCTTT,few,TRBJ1-1,-,TRBV20-1
CATSRNGRDPQHF,TGTGCCACCAGCAGAAATGGAAGAGATCCCCAGCATTTT,-,TRBJ1-5,-,TRBV15
CATSDLWGNEQFF,TGTGCCACCAGTGATTTGTGGGGCAATGAGCAGTTCTTC,few,TRBJ2-1,-,TRBV24-1
CASSYQDRVTEAFF,TGTGCCAGCAGTTACCAGGACAGGGTTACTGAAGCTTTCTTT,many,TRBJ1-1,TRBD1,TRBV12-3/TRBV12-4
CATSDLGWSSYNEQFF,TGTGCCACCAGTGATTTGGGTTGGAGCTCCTACAATGAGCAGTTCTTC,few,TRBJ2-1,-,TRBV24-1
CASSQGTGWTDTQYF,TGCGCCAGCAGCCAGGGTACAGGGTGGACAGATACGCAGTATTTT,-,TRBJ2-3,-,TRBV4-1
CASRPYDRAYEQYF,TGTGCCAGCAGACCATATGACAGGGCCTACGAGCAGTACTTC,-,TRBJ2-7,TRBD1,TRBV7-9
CASSEPRDYQLMISYNEQFF,TGTGCCAGCAGTGAACCTCGGGACTACCAACTAATGATCTCCTACAATGAGCAGTTCTTC,-,TRBJ2-1,TRBD2,TRBV6-1
CSARRGRGYTDTQYF,TGCAGTGCTAGGCGCGGGAGGGGCTACACAGATACGCAGTATTTT,many,TRBJ2-3,TRBD2,TRBV20-1
CASSPDRVRSDTQYF,TGTGCCAGCAGCCCCGACAGGGTTCGGTCAGATACGCAGTATTTT,many,TRBJ2-3,TRBD1,TRBV7-2
CASSLTSGSSNEQFF,TGTGCCAGCAGTTTAACTAGCGGGAGTAGTAATGAGCAGTTCTTC,many,TRBJ2-1,TRBD2,TRBV27
CAGSYRSSYNEQFF,TGTGCCGGATCTTACAGGAGCTCCTACAATGAGCAGTTCTTC,many,TRBJ2-1,-,TRBV30
CASSIKRAGLEEQYF,TGTGCCAGTAGTATCAAGCGGGCGGGCCTCGAGGAGCAGTACTTC,-,TRBJ2-7,-,TRBV19
CASTVGPRYGELFF,TGTGCCAGCACCGTTGGTCCTAGATACGGGGAGCTGTTTTTT,few,TRBJ2-2,-,TRBV6-2/TRBV6-3
CASSEIEKTYEQYF,TGTGCCAGCAGTGAGATAGAAAAAACCTACGAGCAGTACTTC,many,TRBJ2-7,-,TRBV6-1
CSARRQGSSYNSPLHF,TGCAGTGCTAGAAGACAGGGGAGCTCCTATAATTCACCCCTCCACTTT,many,TRBJ1-6,TRBD1,TRBV20-1
CSATLRYGYTF,TGCAGTGCTACCCTACGCTATGGCTACACCTTC,few,TRBJ1-2,-,TRBV20-1